These 9 T cell receptor beta chains were sequenced from one sample in a study of T cells after yellow fever vaccination. TCRdb itself ran the 5' RACE reads through MiXCR, one entry per CDR3 protein. The sample holds about 350,000 distinct CDR3 sequences, roughly 7.5% seen once. This material consisted of PBMCs, taken about 49 days after the first yellow fever vaccination. These receptors came from a man aged 18 to 35 who received the YFV17D yellow fever vaccine.

The table lists this clonotype with a few counts. This chain connects TRBV5-1 to TRBJ1-2; 9 positions match TRBD1. There are 13 residues in the CDR3. The germline V gene has CDR1 SGHRS and CDR2 YFSETQ. The ends lost 6 bases at V and 4 bases at J; junction bases unmatched: 4. CDR3 in DNA: TGCGCCAGCACCGGACAGGGGACCTATGGCTACACCTTC. This sequence encodes CASTGQGTYGYTF.

This clonotype was seen ten or more times. The chain recombines TRBV7-9 with TRBJ2-5, with 13 bases fitting TRBD2. CDR1 and CDR2 (germline): SEHNR, FQNEAQ (reference sequence). With V trimmed by 9 bases and J by 5 bases, 9 bases remained unmatched. This CDR3 contains 15 residues. CDR3 in DNA: TGTGCCAGTGGACTAGCGGGGGTTGTTTCGGAGACCCAGTACTTC. Translating gives CASGLAGVVSETQYF.

In its sample, this clonotype was seen a few times. Its ends do not fully match the called genes, so a read error is possible. The chain employs TRBV20-1 and TRBJ2-5, with TRBD1 identical over 9 bases. Germline-derived CDR1 and CDR2 are DFQATT and SNEGSKA (reference sequence). This CDR3 is built from 14 residues. CDR3 nucleotides: TGCAGTGCTGGAGAGGGACAGGGTAAAGAGACCCAGTACTTC. It is translated as CSAGEGQGKETQYF.

This clonotype was counted between two and nine times. The chain has TRBV29-1 and TRBJ2-1; D perhaps matches TRBD1 (5 bases). V shed 1 base and J shed 8 bases, with 12 bases lying between them. This CDR3 has 13 residues. Germline V lookup: CDR1 SQVTM, CDR2 ANQGSEA. CDR3 loop: CSVEAGAPHEQFF. CDR3 nucleotide sequence: TGCAGCGTTGAAGCTGGGGCGCCCCATGAGCAGTTCTTC.

V and J are TRBV21-1 and TRBJ1-2; the table calls TRBD1, which could not be checked here. TRBV21-1 is designated a pseudogene. The CDR3 totals 14 residues. This CDR3 is CASSMTGNVVGYTF. The CDR3 DNA reads as TGTGCCAGCAGCATGACAGGGAACGTAGTTGGCTACACCTTC.

V and J are TRBV5-1 and TRBJ1-1; possible D gene TRBD1, 5 bases. The CDR3 loop spans 13 amino acids. Deletions cut 1 base from V and 4 bases from J, with 8 bases between. Germline V lookup: CDR1 SGHRS, CDR2 YFSETQ. CDR3 in DNA: TGCGCCAGCAGCTTGCACGGGGGCACTGAAGCTTTCTTT. This encodes CASSLHGGTEAFF.

This clonotype was counted ten times or more. The chain links TRBV12-3 or TRBV12-4 to TRBJ1-2, with 9 nucleotides matching TRBD1. The CDR3 totals 13 residues. J was trimmed by 4 bases and V by 5 bases; bases with no gene match: 2. CDR3 nucleotides: TGTGCCAGCAGTAGGGGACAGGGCTATGGCTACACCTTC. Translating it yields CASSRGQGYGYTF.

This clonotype was recorded at least ten times. This rearrangement joins TRBV11-2 to TRBJ2-1; tentatively, D is TRBD1 (6 bases). Germline loops: CDR1 SGHAT, CDR2 FQNNGV. This CDR3 comprises 15 residues. With 5 bases removed from V and 0 bases from J, the gap between germline ends came to 11 bases. The CDR3 spells CASSDGQSSYNEQFF. The DNA of the CDR3 is TGTGCCAGCAGCGATGGACAGAGCTCCTACAATGAGCAGTTCTTC.

This clonotype was counted a few times. The chain employs TRBV3-1 and TRBJ2-2; no clear D. With 4 bases removed from V and 4 bases from J, the gap between germline ends came to 13 bases. The CDR3 contains 15 residues. Germline-derived CDR1 and CDR2 are LGHDT and YNNKEL (reference sequence). The CDR3: CASSPSPVGTGELFF. The CDR3 DNA follows: TGTGCCAGCAGCCCCAGCCCAGTGGGCACCGGGGAGCTGTTTTTT.